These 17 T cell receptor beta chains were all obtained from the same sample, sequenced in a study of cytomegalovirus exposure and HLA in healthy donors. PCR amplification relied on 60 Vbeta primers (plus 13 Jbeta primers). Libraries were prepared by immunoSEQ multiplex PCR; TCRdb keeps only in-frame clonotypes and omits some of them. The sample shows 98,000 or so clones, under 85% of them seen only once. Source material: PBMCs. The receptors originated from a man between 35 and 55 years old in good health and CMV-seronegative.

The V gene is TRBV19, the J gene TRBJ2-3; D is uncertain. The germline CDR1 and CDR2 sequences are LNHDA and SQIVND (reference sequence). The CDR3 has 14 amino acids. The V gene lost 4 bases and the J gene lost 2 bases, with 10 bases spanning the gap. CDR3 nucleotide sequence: TGTGCCAGTAGTACCTTAGGAGCCACAGATACGCAGTATTTT. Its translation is CASSTLGATDTQYF. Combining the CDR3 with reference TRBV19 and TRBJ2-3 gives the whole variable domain DGGITQSPKYLFRKEGQNVTLSCEQNLNHDAMYWYRQDPGQGLRLIYYSQIVNDFQKGDIAEGYSVSREKKESFPLTVTSAQKNPTAFYLCASSTLGATDTQYFGPGTRLTVL.

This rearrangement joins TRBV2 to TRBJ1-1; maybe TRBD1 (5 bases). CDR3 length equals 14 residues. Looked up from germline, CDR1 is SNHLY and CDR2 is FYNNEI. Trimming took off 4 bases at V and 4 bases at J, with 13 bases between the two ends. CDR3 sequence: CASSGQGWGTEAFF. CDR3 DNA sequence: TGTGCCAGCAGTGGGCAGGGATGGGGCACTGAAGCTTTCTTT.

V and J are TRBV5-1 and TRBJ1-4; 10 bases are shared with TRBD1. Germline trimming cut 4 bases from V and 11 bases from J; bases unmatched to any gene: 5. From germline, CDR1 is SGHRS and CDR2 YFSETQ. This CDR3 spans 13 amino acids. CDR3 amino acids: CASSPDRGGKLFF. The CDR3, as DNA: TGCGCCAGCAGCCCGGACAGGGGGGGGAAACTGTTTTTT.

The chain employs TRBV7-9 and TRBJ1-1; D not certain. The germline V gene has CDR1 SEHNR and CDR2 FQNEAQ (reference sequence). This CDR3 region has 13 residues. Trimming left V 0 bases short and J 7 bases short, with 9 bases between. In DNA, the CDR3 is TGTGCCAGCAGCTTAGCGCAACAGTTTGAAGCTTTCTTT. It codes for CASSLAQQFEAFF. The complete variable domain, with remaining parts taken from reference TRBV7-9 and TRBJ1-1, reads DTGVSQNPRHKITKRGQNVTFRCDPISEHNRLYWYRQTLGQGPEFLTYFQNEAQLEKSRLLSDRFSAERPKGSFSTLEIQRTEQGDSAMYLCASSLAQQFEAFFGQGTRLTVV.

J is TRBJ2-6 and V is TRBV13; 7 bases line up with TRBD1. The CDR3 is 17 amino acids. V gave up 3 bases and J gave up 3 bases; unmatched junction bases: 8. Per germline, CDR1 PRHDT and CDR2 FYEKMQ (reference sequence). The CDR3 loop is CASSFTRGRRGANVLTF. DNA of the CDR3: TGTGCCAGCAGCTTTACAAGGGGGCGCCGTGGGGCCAACGTCCTGACTTTC.

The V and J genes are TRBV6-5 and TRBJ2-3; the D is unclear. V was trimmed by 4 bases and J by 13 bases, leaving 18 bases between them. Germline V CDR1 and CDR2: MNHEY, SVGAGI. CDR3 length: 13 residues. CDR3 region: CASSSSWVAVEYF. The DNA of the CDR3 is TGTGCCAGCAGTTCCTCTTGGGTGGCGGTCGAGTATTTT.

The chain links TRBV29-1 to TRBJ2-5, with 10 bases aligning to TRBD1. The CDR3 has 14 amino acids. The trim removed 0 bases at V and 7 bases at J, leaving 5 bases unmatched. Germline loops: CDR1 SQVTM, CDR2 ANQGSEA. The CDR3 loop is CSVEETGGEGTQYF. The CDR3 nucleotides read TGCAGCGTTGAAGAGACAGGGGGCGAGGGGACCCAGTACTTC.

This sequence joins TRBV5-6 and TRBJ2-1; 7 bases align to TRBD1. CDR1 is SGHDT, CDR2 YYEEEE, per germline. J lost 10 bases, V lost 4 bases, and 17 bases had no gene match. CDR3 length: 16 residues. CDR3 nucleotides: TGTGCCAGCAGCCTTGAAGTCGGGACAGAGATATGGGAGCAGTTCTTC. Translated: CASSLEVGTEIWEQFF.

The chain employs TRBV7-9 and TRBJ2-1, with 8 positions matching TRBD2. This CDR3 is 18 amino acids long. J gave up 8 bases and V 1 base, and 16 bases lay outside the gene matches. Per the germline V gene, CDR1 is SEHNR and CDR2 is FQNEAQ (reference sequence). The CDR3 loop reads CASSLDLAGPYGVDEQFF. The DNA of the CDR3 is TGTGCCAGCAGCTTAGATTTAGCGGGACCTTACGGGGTGGATGAGCAGTTCTTC.

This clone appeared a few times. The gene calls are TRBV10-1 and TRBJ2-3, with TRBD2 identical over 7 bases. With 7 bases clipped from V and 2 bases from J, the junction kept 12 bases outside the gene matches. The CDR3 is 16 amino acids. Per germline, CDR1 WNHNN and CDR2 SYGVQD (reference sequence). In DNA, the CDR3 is TGCGCCAGCAACCGGGACTATCGTAACCTCACAGATACGCAGTATTTT. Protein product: CASNRDYRNLTDTQYF.

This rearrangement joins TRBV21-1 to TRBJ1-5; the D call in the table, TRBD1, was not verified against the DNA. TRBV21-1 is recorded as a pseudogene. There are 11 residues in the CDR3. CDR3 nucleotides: TGTGCCAGCAAAAGGGCAGGGCGCCAGCATTTT. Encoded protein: CASKRAGRQHF.

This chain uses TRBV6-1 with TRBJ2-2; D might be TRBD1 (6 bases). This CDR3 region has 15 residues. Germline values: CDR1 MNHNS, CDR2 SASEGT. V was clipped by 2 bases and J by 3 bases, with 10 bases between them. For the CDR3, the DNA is TGTGCCAGCAGTGAACAGGGGAGACACACCGGGGAGCTGTTTTTT. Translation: CASSEQGRHTGELFF.

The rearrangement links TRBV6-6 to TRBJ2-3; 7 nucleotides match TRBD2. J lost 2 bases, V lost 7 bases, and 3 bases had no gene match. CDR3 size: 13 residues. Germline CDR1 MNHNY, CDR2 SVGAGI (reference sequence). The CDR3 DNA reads TGTGCCAGCAAGCGGGACGACACAGATACGCAGTATTTT. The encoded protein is CASKRDDTDTQYF.

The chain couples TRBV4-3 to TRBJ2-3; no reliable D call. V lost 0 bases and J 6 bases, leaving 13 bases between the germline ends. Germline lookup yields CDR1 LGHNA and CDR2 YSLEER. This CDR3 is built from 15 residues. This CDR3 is CASSQDPQPRDTQYF. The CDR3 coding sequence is TGCGCCAGCAGCCAAGATCCACAGCCTCGGGATACGCAGTATTTT.

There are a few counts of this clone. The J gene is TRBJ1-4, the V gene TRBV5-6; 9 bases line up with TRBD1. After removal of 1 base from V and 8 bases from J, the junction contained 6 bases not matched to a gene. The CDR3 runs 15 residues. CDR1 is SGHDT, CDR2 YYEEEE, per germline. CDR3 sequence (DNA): TGTGCCAGCAGCTTGAGGGGACAGGGTCGAGAAAAACTGTTTTTT. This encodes CASSLRGQGREKLFF.

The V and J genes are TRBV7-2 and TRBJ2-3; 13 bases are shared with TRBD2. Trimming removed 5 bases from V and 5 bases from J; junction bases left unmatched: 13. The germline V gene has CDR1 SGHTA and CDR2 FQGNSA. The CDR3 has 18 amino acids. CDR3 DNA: TGTGCCAGCAGCCCGAGGACTAGCGGGAGATACAACAGAGATACGCAGTATTTT. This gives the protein CASSPRTSGRYNRDTQYF.

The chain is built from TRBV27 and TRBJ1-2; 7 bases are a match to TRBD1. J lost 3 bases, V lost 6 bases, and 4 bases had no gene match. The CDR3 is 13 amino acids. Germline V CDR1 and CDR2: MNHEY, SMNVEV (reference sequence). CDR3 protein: CASRAGTDYGYTF. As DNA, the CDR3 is TGTGCCAGCAGGGCCGGGACAGACTATGGCTACACCTTC.